These 9 T cell receptor beta chains came from one sample sequenced in a study of T cells in Graves' hyperthyroidism and ophthalmopathy. TCR beta CDR3 region amplification was performed from RNA transcripts. With the HTBI primer set, the TCR CDR3 went through a first round of RT-PCR. TCRdb independently ran MiXCR on the multiplex PCR reads; one entry per CDR3 protein. The profile covers hundreds of thousands of distinct CDR3 sequences, with 14% appearing a single time and roughly a tenth taken by the ten largest. Sequenced sample: blood. These receptor sequences come from a woman between 18 and 30 years old with Graves' hyperthyroidism.

The chain has TRBV19 and TRBJ2-3; TRBD1 agrees at 10 bases. With 3 bases clipped from V and 2 bases from J, the junction kept 8 bases outside the gene matches. Germline CDR1 reads LNHDA; CDR2 reads SQIVND (reference sequence). The CDR3 has 17 residues. The CDR3 DNA reads as TGTGCCAGTAGTATCTCACCGGGACAGGGGTTCACAGATACGCAGTATTTT. The encoded protein is CASSISPGQGFTDTQYF.

This clonotype has ten or more counts. The chain has TRBV27 and TRBJ2-3; D is unresolved. The CDR3 is 14 residues long. The germline CDR1 and CDR2 sequences are MNHEY and SMNVEV (reference sequence). V gave up 0 bases and J gave up 2 bases, with 6 bases separating them. CDR3 in amino acids: CASSLSPFTDTQYF. The CDR3 DNA sequence: TGTGCCAGCAGTTTATCCCCCTTCACAGATACGCAGTATTTT.

In this sample, this clonotype turned up many times. The rearrangement links TRBV28 to TRBJ2-7; D may be TRBD1 or TRBD2 (5 bases each). Germline CDR1 is MDHEN and CDR2 is SYDVKM. V was trimmed by 8 bases and J by 3 bases, leaving 17 bases between them. The CDR3 length is 14 residues. CDR3 nucleotides: TGTGCCAGCCTTTCGGGGCGCCCGCTCTACGAGCAGTACTTC. It translates to CASLSGRPLYEQYF.

This clonotype was counted many times. The chain carries TRBV7-2 and TRBJ2-1; D gene ambiguous. Trimming pared 1 base from V and 8 bases from J, leaving 6 bases between. The length of the CDR3 is 12 residues. Germline lookup yields CDR1 SGHTA and CDR2 FQGNSA. The CDR3 reads CASSLDSDEQFF. The CDR3 bases are TGTGCCAGCAGCTTAGACAGCGATGAGCAGTTCTTC.

This clonotype was seen a handful of times. The rearrangement uses TRBV19 and TRBJ2-4; 10 nucleotides match TRBD1. The trim removed 8 bases at V and 7 bases at J, leaving 17 bases unmatched. CDR1 and CDR2 from the germline V gene are LNHDA and SQIVND (reference sequence). The CDR3 is 17 amino acids. CDR3 amino acids: CASDPVGSGTGDNIQYF. In nucleotides, the CDR3 is TGTGCCAGTGACCCGGTAGGGTCCGGGACAGGGGACAACATTCAGTACTTC. The whole variable domain, filled in from reference TRBV19 and TRBJ2-4, reads DGGITQSPKYLFRKEGQNVTLSCEQNLNHDAMYWYRQDPGQGLRLIYYSQIVNDFQKGDIAEGYSVSREKKESFPLTVTSAQKNPTAFYLCASDPVGSGTGDNIQYFGAGTRLSVL.

Many counts were recorded for this clonotype. The rearrangement joins TRBV12-3 or TRBV12-4 to TRBJ2-3; D tentatively reads TRBD1 or TRBD2 (5 bases each). Trimming removed 6 bases at V and 5 bases at J, with 24 bases between. The CDR3 sequence is 17 residues long. The CDR3 DNA follows: TGTGCCAGCAGCCAAGATCGCGGACTCAATAGGGGAGATACGCAGTATTTT. Residues: CASSQDRGLNRGDTQYF.

This clonotype was seen many times. The chain uses TRBV30 and TRBJ2-7, with 9 nucleotides matching TRBD1. CDR1 and CDR2 (germline): GTSNPN, SVGIG (reference sequence). V lost 7 bases to trimming and J lost 1 base; unmatched junction nucleotides: 8. This CDR3 spans 14 amino acids. The CDR3: CALNRDRASYEQYF. CDR3 sequence (DNA): TGTGCCTTAAACCGGGACAGGGCATCCTACGAGCAGTACTTC.

This clonotype was recorded at least ten times. The genes are TRBV7-8 and TRBJ2-7, with a weak D call TRBD1 (5 bases). Germline V gives CDR1 SGHVS, CDR2 FQNEAQ. V was clipped by 1 base and J by 5 bases, with 9 bases between them. CDR3 length: 13 amino acids. CDR3 nucleotides: TGTGCCAGCAGCTTAGTTGTAGGGGACGAGCAGTACTTC. It yields the protein CASSLVVGDEQYF.

Many counts were recorded for this clonotype. The V gene is TRBV7-9, the J gene TRBJ2-5, with 8 bases identical to TRBD2. Per germline, CDR1 SEHNR and CDR2 FQNEAQ (reference sequence). This CDR3 is 18 amino acids long. V lost 1 base and J lost 2; bases outside the gene matches: 12. The CDR3 loop is CASSLGRGRSPWQETQYF. CDR3 in DNA: TGTGCCAGCAGCTTAGGCCGCGGGAGGAGCCCTTGGCAAGAGACCCAGTACTTC.